One and the same sample provided the 7 T cell receptor beta chains below, sequenced in a study of T cells in lung cancer brain metastases. This table comes from immunoSEQ multiplex PCR, and its TCRdb copy is limited to in-frame clones, with some not included. The sample contains roughly 5,100 clones, about four fifths of which appear only once. The sequenced sample was tumor tissue from a brain metastasis. All receptors come from a man aged 50-59 years with non-small cell lung cancer that had spread to the brain.

This clone was seen more than once but under ten times. The chain recombines TRBV10-2 with TRBJ2-3, with D perhaps matching TRBD1 or TRBD2 (5 bases each). V was shortened by 1 base and J by 3 bases, with 11 bases between the two germline ends. The CDR3 extends over 15 amino acids. Germline V gene sequence: CDR1 WSHSY, CDR2 SAAADI. CDR3 amino acids: CASSEWDPITDTQYF. In DNA, the CDR3 is TGCGCCAGCAGTGAGTGGGACCCGATAACAGATACGCAGTATTTT.

This chain's CDR3 is CASIWRERTYF. The CDR3 DNA follows: TGTGCCAGCATTTGGCGAGAACGTACGTACTTC. This rearrangement joins TRBV27 to TRBJ2-7, with D uncertain. Germline V gene lookup returns CDR1 MNHEY and CDR2 SMNVEV (reference sequence). Trimming cost V 7 bases and J 12 bases, with 16 bases left between them. This CDR3 spans 11 amino acids.

The rearrangement uses TRBV4-1 and TRBJ2-7, with D perhaps assigned TRBD1 or TRBD2 (5 bases each). In germline, CDR1 is MGHRA, CDR2 YSYEKL. V was trimmed by 2 bases and J by 2 bases, leaving 19 bases between them. CDR3 length equals 17 residues. The CDR3 coding sequence is TGCGCCAGCAGCCAACAAGTTCCCGGGACCACCACCTACGAGCAGTACTTC. This translates into CASSQQVPGTTTYEQYF.

J is TRBJ1-2 and V is TRBV29-1, with TRBD1 identical over 7 bases. Germline CDR1 and CDR2: SQVTM and ANQGSEA. The junction had 11 bases not matched to a gene; V was cut back by 0 bases and J by 4 bases. The CDR3 runs to 16 residues. The DNA of the CDR3 is TGCAGCGTTGAAGATCGGGTTTCAGGGGGAGGCTATGGCTACACCTTC. Translation gives CSVEDRVSGGGYGYTF.

The rearrangement uses TRBV5-4 and TRBJ2-7; TRBD1 aligns across 7 bases. From germline, CDR1 is SGHNT and CDR2 YYREEE (reference sequence). This CDR3 region has 14 residues. V shed 4 bases, J shed 7 bases, and the junction held 11 bases outside the gene matches. CDR3 residues: CASSPRQGMREQYF. The CDR3 DNA reads as TGTGCCAGCAGCCCCCGACAGGGTATGAGGGAGCAGTACTTC.

The V call is TRBV19, the J call TRBJ1-1, with 11 bases that match TRBD1. The V gene end was trimmed by 1 base and the J gene end by 1 base; junction bases not matched to a gene: 8. This CDR3 is built from 18 residues. Germline V gene data show CDR1 as LNHDA and CDR2 as SQIVND (reference sequence). This CDR3 is CASSIVEDRGPRNTEAFF. The CDR3 DNA reads TGTGCCAGTAGTATAGTCGAGGACAGGGGGCCTCGGAACACTGAAGCTTTCTTT.

This chain links TRBV2 with TRBJ1-1; D ambiguous. V was shortened by 5 bases and J by 4 bases, with 14 bases between the two germline ends. The CDR3 sequence is 14 residues long. Germline V gene sequence: CDR1 SNHLY, CDR2 FYNNEI. The CDR3 protein is CASSRRSTSTEAFF. The CDR3 bases are TGTGCCAGCAGTCGACGCAGCACGAGCACTGAAGCTTTCTTT.